This T cell receptor (beta chain) was captured by sequencing in a study of T-cell memory formation after mild COVID-19. Turning to the study itself: TCR clusters were mostly confined to one donor each.

The study's findings and limits: The pre-infection memory compartment contained some responding clones, suggesting cross-reactive memory joined.

This clonotype was detected many times. The antigen remains undetermined. TCRdb used MiXCR to reprocess the 5' RACE reads, holding one entry per CDR3 protein. The sample shows almost 250,000 distinct CDR3 sequences, 15% of them seen only once. The specimen was PBMCs or a T cell subset sorted from them (not recorded which). The clonotype comes from an adult woman who had mild COVID-19 (a few samples of this study predate the infection). Cell type and time point are not known.

CDR3 nucleotides: TGCGCCAGCAGACCGGGACAGGACTATGGCTACACCTTC. This gives the protein CASRPGQDYGYTF. The chain is built from TRBV5-1 and TRBJ1-2, with 8 bases that match TRBD1. This CDR3 is built from 13 residues. The J segment lost 3 bases and the V segment lost 5 bases, leaving 3 bases of the junction unmatched. CDR1 SGHRS and CDR2 YFSETQ come from the germline V gene.